Described below is a single TCR beta chain sequence and its context. Its antigen is currently unknown. These data come from a study of shared clonotypes between healthy human individuals. On the study more broadly: Sampling drew on donors who were a couple of women and a few men aged 18 to 49. General study results and limits: The study found lower generation probabilities in non-shared clonotypes than in those shared by all four donors.

V dropped 0 bases and J dropped 6; count of bases not matched to a gene: 11. This CDR3 spans 17 amino acids. Germline V gene lookup returns CDR1 SGHDN and CDR2 FVKESK. Terminally differentiated effector memory CD45RA+ cells were excluded from the naive CD8 cells, which were CD45RO-negative and positively selected for CCR7. Genomic DNA of every subset was divided equally among multiple immunoSEQ plates. The method was immunoSEQ multiplex PCR; TCRdb's version includes in-frame clones alone and lacks a portion of them. The data hold about 680,000 clones, with 92% observed a single time. This chain joins TRBV14 and TRBJ2-1; 7 bases are shared with TRBD2. Sequenced sample: naive CD8+ T cells sorted from blood. The receptor was derived from a man aged 25-45 years in good health. CDR3 protein: CASSQDEGTTGGNEQFF. The CDR3 DNA follows: TGTGCCAGCAGCCAAGATGAGGGGACTACTGGGGGCAATGAGCAGTTCTTC.